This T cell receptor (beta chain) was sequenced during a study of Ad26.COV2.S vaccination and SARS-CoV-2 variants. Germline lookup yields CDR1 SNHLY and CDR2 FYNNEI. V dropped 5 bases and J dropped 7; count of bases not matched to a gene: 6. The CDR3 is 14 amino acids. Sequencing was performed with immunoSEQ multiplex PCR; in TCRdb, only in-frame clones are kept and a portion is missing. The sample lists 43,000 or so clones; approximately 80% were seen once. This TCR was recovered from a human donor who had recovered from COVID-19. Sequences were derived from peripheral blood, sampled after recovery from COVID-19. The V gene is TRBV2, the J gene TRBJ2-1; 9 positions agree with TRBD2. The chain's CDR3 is CASSRLAGLNEQFF. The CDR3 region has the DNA TGTGCCAGCAGTCGCCTAGCGGGGCTTAATGAGCAGTTCTTC.